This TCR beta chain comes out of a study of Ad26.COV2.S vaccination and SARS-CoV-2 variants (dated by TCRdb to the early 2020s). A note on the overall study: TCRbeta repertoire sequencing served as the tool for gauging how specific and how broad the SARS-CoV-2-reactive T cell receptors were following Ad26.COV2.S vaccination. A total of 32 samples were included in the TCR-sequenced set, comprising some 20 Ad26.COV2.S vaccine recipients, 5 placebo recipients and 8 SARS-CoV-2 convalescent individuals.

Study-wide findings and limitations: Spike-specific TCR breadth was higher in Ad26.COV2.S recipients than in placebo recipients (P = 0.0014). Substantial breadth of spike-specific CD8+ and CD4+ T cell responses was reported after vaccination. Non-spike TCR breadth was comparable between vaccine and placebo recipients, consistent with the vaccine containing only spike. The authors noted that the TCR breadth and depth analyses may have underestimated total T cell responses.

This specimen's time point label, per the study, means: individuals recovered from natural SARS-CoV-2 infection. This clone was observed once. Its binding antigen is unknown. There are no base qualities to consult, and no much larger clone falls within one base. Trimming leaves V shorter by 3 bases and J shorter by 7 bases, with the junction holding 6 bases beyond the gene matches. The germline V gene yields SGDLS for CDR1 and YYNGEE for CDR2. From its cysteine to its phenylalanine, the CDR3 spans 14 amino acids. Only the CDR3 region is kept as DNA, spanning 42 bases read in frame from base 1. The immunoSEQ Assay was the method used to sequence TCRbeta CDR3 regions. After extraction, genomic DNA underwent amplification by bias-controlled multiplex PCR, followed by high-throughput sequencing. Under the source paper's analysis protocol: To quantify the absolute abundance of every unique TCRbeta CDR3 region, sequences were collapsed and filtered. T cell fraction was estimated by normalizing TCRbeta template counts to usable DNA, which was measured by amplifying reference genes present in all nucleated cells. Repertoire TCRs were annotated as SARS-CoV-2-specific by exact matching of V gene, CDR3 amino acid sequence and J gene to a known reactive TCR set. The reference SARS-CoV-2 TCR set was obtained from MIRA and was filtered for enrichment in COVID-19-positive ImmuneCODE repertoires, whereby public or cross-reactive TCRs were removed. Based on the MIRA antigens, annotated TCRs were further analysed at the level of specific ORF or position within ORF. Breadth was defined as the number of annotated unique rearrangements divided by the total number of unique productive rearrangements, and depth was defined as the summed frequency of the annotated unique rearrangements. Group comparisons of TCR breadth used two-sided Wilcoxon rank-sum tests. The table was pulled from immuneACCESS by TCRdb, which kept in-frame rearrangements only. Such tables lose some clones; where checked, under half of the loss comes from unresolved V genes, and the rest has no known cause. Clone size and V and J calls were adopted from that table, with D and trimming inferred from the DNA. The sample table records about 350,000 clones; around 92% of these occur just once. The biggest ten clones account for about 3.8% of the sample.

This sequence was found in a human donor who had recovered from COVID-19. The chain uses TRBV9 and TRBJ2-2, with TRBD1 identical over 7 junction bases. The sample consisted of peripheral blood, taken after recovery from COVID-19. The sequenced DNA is TGTGCCAGCAGCGCAAGGGGGCAGGGCGGGGAGCTGTTTTTT. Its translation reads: CASSARGQGGELFF.